This T cell receptor beta chain originates from a study of T cells in Graves' hyperthyroidism and ophthalmopathy. The TCR beta CDR3 regions underwent amplification using RNA transcripts as the source. In the first-round RT-PCR of the TCR CDR3, the HTBI primer set was used. TCRdb fed the multiplex PCR reads into MiXCR, producing one record per CDR3 protein. This sample has tens of thousands of distinct CDR3 sequences, with around 50% found just once. Germline V gene data show CDR1 as LNHNV and CDR2 as YYDKDF (reference sequence). V gave up 5 bases and J gave up 5 bases, with 13 bases separating them. The CDR3 has 13 amino acids.

The rearrangement joins TRBV15 to TRBJ2-7; D may be TRBD2 (6 bases). Specimen: blood. The receptor was isolated from a woman aged 55 to 70 with Graves' ophthalmopathy. CDR3 DNA: TGTGCCACCAGCCGAGGCGGGGCGGACGAGCAGTACTTC. It yields the protein CATSRGGADEQYF.